The clone carrying this T cell receptor (beta chain) was recorded once. Its target is not known. The data were taken from a study of siplizumab effects on memory and regulatory T cells. Every sample had roughly 100,000 of its TCR templates assayed. The assay was immunoSEQ multiplex PCR, and TCRdb's table has in-frame clones only and misses some. Of tens of thousands of clones in the sample, 95% to 97% were seen once. The CDR3 is 12 amino acids. Germline assignment: CDR1 SQVTM and CDR2 ANQGSEA. V trimming: 5 bases; J trimming: 5 bases; junction bases outside the gene matches: 4. Study outcomes and limitations: Solely a minor proportion of alloreactive clones could be assigned to unstimulated subsets.

This TCR was recovered from a human donor in good health. Sequenced: naive CD4+ T cells sorted from blood. The V gene is TRBV29-1, the J gene TRBJ2-7; 9 nucleotides line up with TRBD1. CDR3 loop: CSVRGQGDEQYF. CDR3 sequence (DNA): TGCAGCGTTCGGGGACAGGGCGACGAGCAGTACTTC.